This T cell receptor beta chain originates from a study of cytomegalovirus exposure and HLA in healthy donors. The PCR made use of 60 Vbeta and 13 Jbeta primers. Assay: immunoSEQ multiplex PCR; the TCRdb copy retains only in-frame clones and omits some. The sample comprises about 94,000 clones, less than 8% of which are singletons, and about 2.3% rests with the top ten. Study-level points and caveats: Later, an analysis showed that TCR beta chains associated with HLA were more clonally expanded than others that were equally common. Later on, a genetic analysis was performed. It linked a missense variant in DCLRE1C with V- and J-gene trimming of TCR beta. In a later analysis, common viral pathogens appeared linked to several of the most significant clusters.

This clone has a handful of counts. What it binds is unknown. The receptor's source is a man aged 50 or older in good health and CMV-seronegative. The sequenced sample was PBMCs.

In DNA, the CDR3 is TGCGCCAGCAGTCGGGACAGGGGGCAGGGCACTGAAGCTTTCTTT. This codes for CASSRDRGQGTEAFF. The chain recombines TRBV10-1 with TRBJ1-1, with 12 bases identical to TRBD1. V dropped 5 bases and J dropped 4; count of bases not matched to a gene: 5. CDR3 size: 15 residues. The germline gives CDR1 WNHNN, CDR2 SYGVQD (reference sequence).